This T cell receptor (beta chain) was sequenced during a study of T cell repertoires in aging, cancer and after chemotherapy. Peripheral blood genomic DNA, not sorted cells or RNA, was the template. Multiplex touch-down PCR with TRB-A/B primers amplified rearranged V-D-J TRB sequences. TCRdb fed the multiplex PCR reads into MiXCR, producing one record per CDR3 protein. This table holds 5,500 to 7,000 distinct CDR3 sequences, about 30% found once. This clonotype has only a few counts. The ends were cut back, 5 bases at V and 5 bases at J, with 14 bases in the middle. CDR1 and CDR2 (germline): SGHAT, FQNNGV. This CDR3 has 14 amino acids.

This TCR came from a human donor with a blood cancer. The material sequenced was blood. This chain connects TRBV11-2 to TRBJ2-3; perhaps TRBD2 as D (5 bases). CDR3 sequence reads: CASSPPSGIDTQYF. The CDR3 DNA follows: TGTGCCAGCAGCCCCCCCTCGGGGATAGATACGCAGTATTTT.